These 2 T cell receptor beta chains were sequenced from one sample in a study of metastatic and nonmetastatic thyroid tumors. Using MiXCR, TCRdb re-called clones from the PCR reads. Of 25,000 or so clones listed, about 15% are singletons. Ahead of thyroid surgery, no patient had received treatment of any kind. Material for sequencing was blood. The source is a female donor with papillary thyroid cancer or a benign thyroid nodule (not recorded which). Some clones in this sample may be carry-over from other donors' samples.

This clone was recorded at least ten times. The chain links TRBV7-9 to TRBJ2-4; D call uncertain. This CDR3 is built from 14 residues. Between the trimmed V and J ends, which lost 1 base and 0 bases, there was a span of 4 bases. Per germline, CDR1 SEHNR and CDR2 FQNEAQ (reference sequence). CDR3 sequence reads: CASSLGVAKNIQYF. The CDR3 DNA is TGTGCCAGCAGCTTAGGGGTAGCCAAAAACATTCAGTACTTC.

This clone occurred many times. The J gene is TRBJ1-1, the V gene TRBV6-1; D is undetermined. Germline assignment: CDR1 MNHNS and CDR2 SASEGT. The CDR3 is made up of 13 amino acids. Between the trimmed V and J ends, which lost 8 bases and 0 bases, there was a span of 10 bases. CDR3 sequence reads: CASQPGLNTEAFF. CDR3 DNA: TGTGCCAGCCAACCCGGGTTGAACACTGAAGCTTTCTTT.